This T cell receptor beta chain was obtained from a study of cytomegalovirus exposure and HLA in healthy donors. Use of 60 Vbeta and 13 Jbeta primers characterized the PCR. Method: immunoSEQ multiplex PCR; TCRdb's copy keeps in-frame clones and lacks some. The sample contains roughly 150,000 clones, 70% to 80% of which appear only once. The CDR3 spans 14 residues. V trimming: 5 bases; J trimming: 14 bases; junction bases outside the gene matches: 11. Germline CDR1 SGHNT, CDR2 YENEEA. The TCR sequence derives from a woman in her thirties or forties in good health and CMV-seronegative. The chain uses TRBV11-3 and TRBJ2-1; TRBD1 matches at 11 bases. The sample was PBMCs. In nucleotides, the CDR3 is TGTGCCAGCAGCCGCCGGACAGGGGGCTCCTCGAAGTTCTTC. Its translation: CASSRRTGGSSKFF.